This passage covers 2 T cell receptor beta chains from one sample sequenced in a study of regulatory T cells in long-lasting Graves disease. As to time point: persistent/refractory GD, antithyroid drugs over 5 years with positive TRAb. Preparation of the TCR library used RNA extracted from PBMCs. Arm-PCR of CDR3 regions and iRepertoire HTBI primers were used to build TCR beta libraries. TCRdb itself ran the multiplex PCR reads through MiXCR, one entry per CDR3 protein. Among a few hundred thousand distinct CDR3 sequences listed, around a fifth were seen once. Material: peripheral blood mononuclear cells (PBMCs), obtained when the disease was refractory, from a patient treated with antithyroid drugs. The source is a female donor with Graves disease.

The sample holds a few counts of this clonotype. The rearrangement links TRBV5-5 to TRBJ1-2, with 7 bases matching TRBD1. The CDR3 contains 15 residues. V lost 0 bases, J lost 4 bases, and 6 bases stayed unmatched. Germline-derived CDR1 and CDR2 are SGHKS and YYEKEE (reference sequence). The CDR3 here is CASSLGGDSPYGYTF. CDR3 in DNA: TGTGCCAGCAGCTTGGGGGGGGACAGTCCCTATGGCTACACCTTC.

This clonotype was picked up a small number of times. The rearrangement links TRBV18 to TRBJ2-7; D not resolved. The length of the CDR3 is 14 residues. Germline CDR1 and CDR2: KGHSH and LQKENI. V shed 4 bases and J shed 2 bases, with 12 bases lying between them. CDR3 in amino acids: CASSLDTSAYEQYF. Here the CDR3 DNA reads TGTGCCAGCTCACTTGACACCTCCGCCTACGAGCAGTACTTC.